The present TCR beta chain was sequenced within a study of T cell repertoires in cytomegalovirus infection. Findings of the study overall: Cumulative public TCR beta family frequency identified carriers of CMV plus the relevant HLA. What dominated the ex vivo response were HLA-C-restricted CMV-specific TCR beta clonotypes.

As regards this clonotype: Its cognate antigen is unknown.

In TCRdb, the reads were re-called with MiXCR into one record per CDR3 protein. The sample holds about 770,000 distinct CDR3 sequences, about 28% seen once. The source of this sequence is a human donor in good health (CMV status not recorded). Some clones in this sample may be carry-over from other donors' samples. Sequences were derived from cultured CD8+ T cells from PBMCs, sampled from culture after CMV antigen stimulation.

The CDR3 DNA follows: TGTGCCAGCAGTCCCCCGGACGCTCAAGAGACCCAGTACTTC. Amino acids: CASSPPDAQETQYF. The gene calls are TRBV27 and TRBJ2-5; D unresolved. This CDR3 has 14 residues. Germline CDR1 and CDR2: MNHEY and SMNVEV (reference sequence). Trimming pared 5 bases from V and 2 bases from J, leaving 12 bases between.